This TCR beta chain was identified in a study of patients and donors after allogeneic stem cell transplantation. TCRdb redid the calling of the RT-PCR reads with MiXCR, one entry per CDR3 protein. The table includes 90,000 to 130,000 distinct CDR3 sequences, approximately 40% detected once. The ends lost 6 bases at V and 3 bases at J; junction bases unmatched: 18. The CDR3 is 18 amino acids. Looked up from germline, CDR1 is SQVTM and CDR2 is ANQGSEA. In this sample, this clonotype turned up a few times. The V call is TRBV29-1, the J call TRBJ2-2, with 8 bases matching TRBD1. The source of this sequence is a human donor who was either an allogeneic HSCT recipient or a stem cell or donor lymphocyte infusion donor (not recorded which). It is not recorded whose cells these are; they may come from a transplant donor. Specimen: blood, either unsorted or a sorted T cell fraction (not recorded which). CDR3 nucleotide sequence: TGCAGCGTCAGACAGGGGTTCTTCGGCGGAGGCGACACCGGGGAGCTGTTTTTT. Its protein is CSVRQGFFGGGDTGELFF.